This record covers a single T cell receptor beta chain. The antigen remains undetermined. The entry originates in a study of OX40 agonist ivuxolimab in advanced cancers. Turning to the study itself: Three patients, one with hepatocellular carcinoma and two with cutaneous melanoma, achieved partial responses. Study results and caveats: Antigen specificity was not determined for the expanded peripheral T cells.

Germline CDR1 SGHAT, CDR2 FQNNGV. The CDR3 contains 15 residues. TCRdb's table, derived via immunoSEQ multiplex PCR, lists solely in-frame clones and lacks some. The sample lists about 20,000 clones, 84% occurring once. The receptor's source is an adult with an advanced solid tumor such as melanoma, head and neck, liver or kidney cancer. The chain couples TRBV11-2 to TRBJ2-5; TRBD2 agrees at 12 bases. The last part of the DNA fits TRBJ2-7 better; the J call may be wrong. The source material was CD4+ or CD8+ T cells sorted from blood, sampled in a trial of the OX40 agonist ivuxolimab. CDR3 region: CASSFPTSGGYEQYF. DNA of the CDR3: TGTGCCAGCAGCTTCCCGACTAGCGGGGGCTACGAGCAGTACTTC.